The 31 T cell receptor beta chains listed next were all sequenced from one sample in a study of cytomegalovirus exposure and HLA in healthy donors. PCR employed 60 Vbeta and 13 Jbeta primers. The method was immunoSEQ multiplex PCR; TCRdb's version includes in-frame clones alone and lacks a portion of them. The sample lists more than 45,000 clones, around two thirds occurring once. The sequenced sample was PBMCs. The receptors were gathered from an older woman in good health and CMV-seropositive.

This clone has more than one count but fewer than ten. CDR3 loop: CASSAYQGPYEQYF. The CDR3 DNA reads TGTGCCAGCAGTGCTTACCAGGGCCCCTACGAGCAGTACTTC. The rearrangement joins TRBV6-1 to TRBJ2-7; the D gene is possibly TRBD1 (5 bases). This CDR3 contains 14 residues. V lost 4 bases to trimming and J lost 2 bases, with 12 bases between them. The germline V gene has CDR1 MNHNS and CDR2 SASEGT.

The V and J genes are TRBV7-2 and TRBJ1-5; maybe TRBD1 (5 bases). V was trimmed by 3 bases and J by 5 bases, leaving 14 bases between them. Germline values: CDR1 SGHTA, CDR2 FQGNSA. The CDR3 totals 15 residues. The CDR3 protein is CASSLLGTHDQPQHF. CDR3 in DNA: TGTGCCAGCAGCTTGTTGGGGACTCATGATCAGCCCCAGCATTTT.

The CDR3 sequence: CASSPPSTNYGYTF. DNA for the CDR3: TGTGCCAGCTCACCACCGTCCACTAACTATGGCTACACCTTC. J is TRBJ1-2 and V is TRBV18; D is undetermined. V was clipped by 0 bases and J by 0 bases, with 5 bases between them. There are 14 residues in the CDR3. CDR1 and CDR2 (germline): KGHSH, LQKENI.

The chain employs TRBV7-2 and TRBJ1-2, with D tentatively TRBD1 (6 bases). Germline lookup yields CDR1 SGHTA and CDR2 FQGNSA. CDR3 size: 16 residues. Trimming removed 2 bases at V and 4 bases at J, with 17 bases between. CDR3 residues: CASSLRAAGAGYGYTF. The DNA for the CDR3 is TGTGCCAGCAGCTTAAGGGCCGCGGGGGCGGGCTATGGCTACACCTTC.

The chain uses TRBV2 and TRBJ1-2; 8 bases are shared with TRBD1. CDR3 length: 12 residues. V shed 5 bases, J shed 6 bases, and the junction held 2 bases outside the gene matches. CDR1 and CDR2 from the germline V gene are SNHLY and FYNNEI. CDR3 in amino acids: CASSPQGDGYTF. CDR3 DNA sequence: TGTGCCAGCAGTCCACAGGGGGATGGCTACACCTTC.

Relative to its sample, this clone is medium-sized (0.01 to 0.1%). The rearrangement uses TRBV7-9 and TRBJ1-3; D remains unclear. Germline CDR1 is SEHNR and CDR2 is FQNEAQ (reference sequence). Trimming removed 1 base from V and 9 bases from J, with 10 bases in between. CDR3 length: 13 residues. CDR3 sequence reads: CASSLVLGRTIYF. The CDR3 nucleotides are TGTGCCAGCAGCTTAGTACTTGGGCGCACCATATATTTT. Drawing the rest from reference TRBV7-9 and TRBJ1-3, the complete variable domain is DTGVSQNPRHKITKRGQNVTFRCDPISEHNRLYWYRQTLGQGPEFLTYFQNEAQLEKSRLLSDRFSAERPKGSFSTLEIQRTEQGDSAMYLCASSLVLGRTIYFGEGSWLTVV.

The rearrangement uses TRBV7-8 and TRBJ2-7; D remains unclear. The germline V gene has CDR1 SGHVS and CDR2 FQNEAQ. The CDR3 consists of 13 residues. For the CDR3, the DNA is TGTGTTAGCAAGCAGAAGACGGCATACGAGCAGTACTTC. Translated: CVSKQKTAYEQYF.

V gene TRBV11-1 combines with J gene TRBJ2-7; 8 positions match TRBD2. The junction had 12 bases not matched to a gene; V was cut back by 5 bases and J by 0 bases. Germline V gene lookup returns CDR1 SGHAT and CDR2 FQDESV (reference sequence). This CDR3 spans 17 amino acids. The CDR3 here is CASSPDRGGGISYEQYF. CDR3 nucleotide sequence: TGTGCCAGCAGCCCCGACCGGGGGGGAGGGATCTCCTACGAGCAGTACTTC.

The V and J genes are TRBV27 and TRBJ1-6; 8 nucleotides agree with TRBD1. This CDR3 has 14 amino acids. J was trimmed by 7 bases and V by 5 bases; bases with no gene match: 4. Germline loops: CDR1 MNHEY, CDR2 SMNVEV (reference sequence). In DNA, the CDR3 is TGTGCCAGCAGTCTTGACAGGGGAAATTCACCCCTCCACTTT. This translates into CASSLDRGNSPLHF.

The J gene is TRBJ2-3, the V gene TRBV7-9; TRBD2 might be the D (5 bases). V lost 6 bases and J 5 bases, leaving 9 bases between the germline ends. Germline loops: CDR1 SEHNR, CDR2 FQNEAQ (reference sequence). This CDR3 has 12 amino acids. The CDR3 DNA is TGTGCCAGCAGGAGCCGGGGAGATACGCAGTATTTT. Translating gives CASRSRGDTQYF.

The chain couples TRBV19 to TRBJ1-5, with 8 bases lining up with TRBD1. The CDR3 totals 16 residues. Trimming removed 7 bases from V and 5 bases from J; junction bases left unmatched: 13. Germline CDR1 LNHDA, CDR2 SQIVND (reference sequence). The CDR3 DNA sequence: TGTGCCAGTAACAGGGGGACAGAAGACCACTATCAGCCCCAGCATTTT. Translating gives CASNRGTEDHYQPQHF.

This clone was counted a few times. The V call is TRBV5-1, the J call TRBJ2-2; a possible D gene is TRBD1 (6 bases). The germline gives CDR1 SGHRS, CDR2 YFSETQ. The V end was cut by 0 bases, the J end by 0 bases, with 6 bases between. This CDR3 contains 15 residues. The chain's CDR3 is CASSLGTANTGELFF. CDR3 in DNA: TGCGCCAGCAGCTTGGGGACAGCGAACACCGGGGAGCTGTTTTTT.

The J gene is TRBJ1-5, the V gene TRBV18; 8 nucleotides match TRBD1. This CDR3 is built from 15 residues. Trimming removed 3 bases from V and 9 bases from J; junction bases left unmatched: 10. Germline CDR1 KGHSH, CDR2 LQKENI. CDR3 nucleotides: TGTGCCAGCTCACCGTCACAGGGGGACCTTGGGCCCCAGCATTTT. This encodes CASSPSQGDLGPQHF.

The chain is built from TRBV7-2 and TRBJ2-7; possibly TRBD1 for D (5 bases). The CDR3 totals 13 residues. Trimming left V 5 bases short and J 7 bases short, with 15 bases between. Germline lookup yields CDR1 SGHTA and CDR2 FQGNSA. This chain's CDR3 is CASSARSQGEQYF. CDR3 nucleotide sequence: TGTGCCAGCAGCGCCCGATCTCAGGGAGAGCAGTACTTC.

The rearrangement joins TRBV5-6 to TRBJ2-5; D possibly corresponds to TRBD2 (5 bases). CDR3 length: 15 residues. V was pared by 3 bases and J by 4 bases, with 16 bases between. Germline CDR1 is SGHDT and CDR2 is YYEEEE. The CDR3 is CASSSRRLGGETQYF. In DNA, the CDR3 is TGTGCCAGCAGCTCGAGGAGGTTGGGCGGAGAGACCCAGTACTTC. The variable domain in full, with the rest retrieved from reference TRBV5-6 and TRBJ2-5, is DAGVTQSPTHLIKTRGQQVTLRCSPKSGHDTVSWYQQALGQGPQFIFQYYEEEERQRGNFPDRFSGHQFPNYSSELNVNALLLGDSALYLCASSSRRLGGETQYFGPGTRLLVL.

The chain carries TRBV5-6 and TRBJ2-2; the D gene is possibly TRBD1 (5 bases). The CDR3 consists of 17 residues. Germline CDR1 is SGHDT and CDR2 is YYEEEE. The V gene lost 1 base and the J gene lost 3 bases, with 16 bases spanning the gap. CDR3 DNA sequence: TGTGCCAGCAGCTTGTTCGTGGGGCCTATGGACACCGGGGAGCTGTTTTTT. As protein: CASSLFVGPMDTGELFF.

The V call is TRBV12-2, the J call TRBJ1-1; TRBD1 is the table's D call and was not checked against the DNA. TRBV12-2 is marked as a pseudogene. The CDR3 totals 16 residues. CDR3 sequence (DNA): TGTGCAAGTCGCTTAGAGAAGGGGCAGGGGAGCACTGAAGCTTTCTTT. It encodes CASRLEKGQGSTEAFF.

For the CDR3, the DNA is TGTGCCAGCAGCTTACGGACTAGCGGGGGGGCCCGGGAGCAGTTCTTC. Translation: CASSLRTSGGAREQFF. The chain uses TRBV7-8 and TRBJ2-1; 15 nucleotides line up with TRBD2. The CDR3 length is 16 residues. Germline V lookup: CDR1 SGHVS, CDR2 FQNEAQ. V dropped 2 bases and J dropped 10; count of bases not matched to a gene: 6.

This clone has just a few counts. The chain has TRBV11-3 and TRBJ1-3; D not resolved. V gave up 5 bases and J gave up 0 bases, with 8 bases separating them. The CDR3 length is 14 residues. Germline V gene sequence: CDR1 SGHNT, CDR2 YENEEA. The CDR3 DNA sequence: TGTGCCAGCAGCCCCGGCGGCTCTGGAAACACCATATATTTT. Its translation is CASSPGGSGNTIYF. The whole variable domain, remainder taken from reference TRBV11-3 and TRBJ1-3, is EAGVVQSPRYKIIEKKQPVAFWCNPISGHNTLYWYLQNLGQGPELLIRYENEEAVDDSQLPKDRFSAERLKGVDSTLKIQPAELGDSAVYLCASSPGGSGNTIYFGEGSWLTVV.

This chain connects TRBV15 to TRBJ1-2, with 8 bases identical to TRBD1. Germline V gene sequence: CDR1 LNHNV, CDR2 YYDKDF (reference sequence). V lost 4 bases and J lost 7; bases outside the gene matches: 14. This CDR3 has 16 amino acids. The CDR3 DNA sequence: TGTGCCACCAGCACCCTTCCGGACAGGGATATTAGTGGCTACACCTTC. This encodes CATSTLPDRDISGYTF.

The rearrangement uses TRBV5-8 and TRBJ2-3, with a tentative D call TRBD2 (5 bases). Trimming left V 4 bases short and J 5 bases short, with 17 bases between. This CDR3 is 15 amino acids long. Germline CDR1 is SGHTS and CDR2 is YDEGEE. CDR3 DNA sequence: TGTGCCAGCAGCCGGTTTGGAACCCGGGAAGATACGCAGTATTTT. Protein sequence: CASSRFGTREDTQYF.

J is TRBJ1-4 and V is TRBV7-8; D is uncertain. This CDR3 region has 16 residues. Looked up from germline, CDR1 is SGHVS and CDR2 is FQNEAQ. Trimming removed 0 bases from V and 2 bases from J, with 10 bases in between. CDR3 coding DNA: TGTGCCAGCAGCTTAGCGTTCGGACTTACTAATGAAAAACTGTTTTTT. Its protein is CASSLAFGLTNEKLFF.

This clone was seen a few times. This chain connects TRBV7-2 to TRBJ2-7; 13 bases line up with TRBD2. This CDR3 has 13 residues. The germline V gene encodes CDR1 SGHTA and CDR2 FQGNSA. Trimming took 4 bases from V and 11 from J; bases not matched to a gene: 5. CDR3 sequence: CASSSLAGGLEYF. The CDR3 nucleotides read TGTGCCAGCAGCTCACTAGCGGGGGGGCTTGAGTACTTC. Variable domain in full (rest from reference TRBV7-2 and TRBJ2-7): GAGVSQSPSNKVTEKGKDVELRCDPISGHTALYWYRQSLGQGLEFLIYFQGNSAPDKSGLPSDRFSAERTGGSVSTLTIQRTQQEDSAVYLCASSSLAGGLEYFGPGTRLTVT.

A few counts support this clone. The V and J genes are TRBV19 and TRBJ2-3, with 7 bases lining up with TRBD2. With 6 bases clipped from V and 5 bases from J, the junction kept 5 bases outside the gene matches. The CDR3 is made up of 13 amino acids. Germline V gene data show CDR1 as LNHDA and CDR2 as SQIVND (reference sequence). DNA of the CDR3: TGTGCCAGTAGCGTAGCGGGCGGAGATACGCAGTATTTT. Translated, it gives CASSVAGGDTQYF.

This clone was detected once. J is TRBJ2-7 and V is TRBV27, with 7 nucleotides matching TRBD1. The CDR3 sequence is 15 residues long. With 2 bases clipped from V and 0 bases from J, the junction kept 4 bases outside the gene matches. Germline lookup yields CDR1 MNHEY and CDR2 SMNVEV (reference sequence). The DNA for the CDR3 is TGTGCCAGCAGTTTACTGACAGGGCGCTCCTACGAGCAGTACTTC. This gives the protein CASSLLTGRSYEQYF.

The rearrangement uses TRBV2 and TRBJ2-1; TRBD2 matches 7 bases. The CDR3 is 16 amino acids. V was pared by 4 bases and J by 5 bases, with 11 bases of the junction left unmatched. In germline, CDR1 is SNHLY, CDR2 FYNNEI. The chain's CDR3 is CASSGLKSGVNNEQFF. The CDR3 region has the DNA TGTGCCAGCAGTGGGCTTAAGAGCGGGGTTAACAATGAGCAGTTCTTC.

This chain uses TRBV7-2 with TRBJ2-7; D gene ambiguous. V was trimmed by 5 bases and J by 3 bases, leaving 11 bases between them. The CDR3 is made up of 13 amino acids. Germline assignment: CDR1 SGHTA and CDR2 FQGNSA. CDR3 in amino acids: CASSIEHLYEQYF. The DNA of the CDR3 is TGTGCCAGCAGCATAGAGCATCTCTACGAGCAGTACTTC.

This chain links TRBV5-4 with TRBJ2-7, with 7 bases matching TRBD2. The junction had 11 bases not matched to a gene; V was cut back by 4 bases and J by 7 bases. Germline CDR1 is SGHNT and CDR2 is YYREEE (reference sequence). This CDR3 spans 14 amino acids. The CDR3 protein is CASSPGTNPGEQYF. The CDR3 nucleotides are TGTGCCAGCAGCCCCGGGACTAACCCCGGGGAGCAGTACTTC.

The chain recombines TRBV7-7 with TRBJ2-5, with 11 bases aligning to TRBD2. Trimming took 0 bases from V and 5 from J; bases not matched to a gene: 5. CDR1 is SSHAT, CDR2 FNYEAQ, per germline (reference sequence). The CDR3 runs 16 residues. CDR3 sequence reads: CASSLASGGAGETQYF. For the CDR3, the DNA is TGTGCCAGCAGCTTAGCTAGCGGGGGGGCCGGTGAGACCCAGTACTTC.

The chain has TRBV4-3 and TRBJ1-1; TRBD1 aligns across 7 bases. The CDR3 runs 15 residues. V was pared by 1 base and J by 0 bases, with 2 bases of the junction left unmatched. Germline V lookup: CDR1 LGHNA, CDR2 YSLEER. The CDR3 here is CASSQADRVNTEAFF. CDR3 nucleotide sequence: TGCGCCAGCAGCCAAGCTGACAGGGTGAACACTGAAGCTTTCTTT.

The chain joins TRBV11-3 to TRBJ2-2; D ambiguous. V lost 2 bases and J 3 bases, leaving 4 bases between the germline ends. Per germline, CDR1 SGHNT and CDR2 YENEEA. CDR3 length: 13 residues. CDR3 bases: TGTGCCAGCAGCTTATCATACACCGGGGAGCTGTTTTTT. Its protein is CASSLSYTGELFF.